A single sample gave rise to the 22 T cell receptor beta chains below, sequenced in a study of blood T cell repertoires in COVID-19. Sequencing was performed with immunoSEQ multiplex PCR; in TCRdb, only in-frame clones are kept and a portion is missing. This table holds about 180,000 clones, about 85% found once. Sequenced: peripheral blood. The receptor source for this set is a man aged 80 or over with COVID-19, enrolled during active disease.

J is TRBJ1-1 and V is TRBV6-1; D not certain. V gave up 1 base and J gave up 10 bases, with 10 bases separating them. This CDR3 has 12 amino acids. Germline values: CDR1 MNHNS, CDR2 SASEGT. CDR3 nucleotides: TGTGCCAGCAGTGAAGGCTGGGAGGGAGCTTTCTTT. As protein: CASSEGWEGAFF.

This chain uses TRBV11-3 with TRBJ1-3, with D uncertain. V shed 5 bases and J shed 0 bases, with 5 bases lying between them. Per germline, CDR1 SGHNT and CDR2 YENEEA. The CDR3 runs 13 residues. CDR3 sequence: CASSPDSGNTIYF. Written as DNA, the CDR3 is TGTGCCAGCAGCCCAGACTCTGGAAACACCATATATTTT.

The chain employs TRBV11-1 and TRBJ2-3; 10 bases are shared with TRBD1. The length of the CDR3 is 14 residues. Germline lookup yields CDR1 SGHAT and CDR2 FQDESV (reference sequence). J was trimmed by 8 bases and V by 5 bases; bases with no gene match: 7. The CDR3 DNA follows: TGTGCCAGCAGCCCAGACAGGGGGCTAGGTACGCAGTATTTT. Encoded protein: CASSPDRGLGTQYF.

This clone was observed a few times. The chain carries TRBV28 and TRBJ1-2; possible D gene TRBD1, 6 bases. Trimming cost V 5 bases and J 4 bases, with 14 bases left between them. This CDR3 is built from 14 residues. Germline V gene data show CDR1 as MDHEN and CDR2 as SYDVKM. CDR3 nucleotide sequence: TGTGCCAGCAGTCTAAGGGACATAATCTATGGCTACACCTTC. It is translated as CASSLRDIIYGYTF.

This clone occurred once. This chain connects TRBV5-6 to TRBJ1-2; D is perhaps TRBD1 (6 bases). Trimming pared 2 bases from V and 6 bases from J, leaving 8 bases between. This CDR3 is 12 amino acids long. Germline V gene data show CDR1 as SGHDT and CDR2 as YYEEEE. CDR3 bases: TGTGCCAGCAGCTTAAACAGGGATGGCTACACCTTC. Its protein is CASSLNRDGYTF.

This rearrangement joins TRBV4-1 to TRBJ1-6; no clear D gene. This CDR3 spans 15 amino acids. Trimming left V 0 bases short and J 7 bases short, with 10 bases between. Germline CDR1 MGHRA, CDR2 YSYEKL. Here the CDR3 reads CASSQDERINSPLHF. The CDR3 DNA follows: TGCGCCAGCAGCCAAGACGAGCGGATAAATTCACCCCTCCACTTT.

The J gene is TRBJ1-3, the V gene TRBV18; the D gene is possibly TRBD1 (6 bases). Trimming took off 0 bases at V and 3 bases at J, with 9 bases between the two ends. Germline V gene data show CDR1 as KGHSH and CDR2 as LQKENI. This CDR3 has 15 residues. The CDR3 DNA follows: TGTGCCAGCTCACCACCGCCAGGGGATGGAAACACCATATATTTT. It is translated as CASSPPPGDGNTIYF.

The V gene is TRBV5-6, the J gene TRBJ1-5; 9 bases align to TRBD1. This CDR3 has 15 residues. The germline gives CDR1 SGHDT, CDR2 YYEEEE. V lost 4 bases to trimming and J lost 3 bases; unmatched junction nucleotides: 5. The CDR3 is CASSLGQGNNQPQHF. For the CDR3, the DNA is TGTGCCAGCAGCCTGGGACAGGGAAACAATCAGCCCCAGCATTTT.

The chain couples TRBV12-3 or TRBV12-4 to TRBJ1-1, with 7 bases identical to TRBD1. The CDR3 has 13 amino acids. V lost 2 bases to trimming and J lost 3 bases; unmatched junction nucleotides: 0. The CDR3 spells CASSLQGDTEAFF. The CDR3 region has the DNA TGTGCCAGCAGTTTACAGGGGGACACTGAAGCTTTCTTT.

V usage is TRBV24-1 and J usage is TRBJ2-3, with D possibly TRBD2 on 5 matching bases. Looked up from germline, CDR1 is KGHDR and CDR2 is SFDVKD. The CDR3 has 15 residues. V lost 6 bases and J 2 bases, leaving 14 bases between the germline ends. Here the CDR3 reads CATSPREQFTDTQYF. The CDR3, as DNA: TGTGCCACCAGTCCGAGGGAACAGTTCACAGATACGCAGTATTTT.

V is TRBV5-5 and J is TRBJ2-1; no definite D call. V lost 4 bases, J lost 6 bases, and 5 bases lay in between. The CDR3 covers 11 residues. Germline CDR1 is SGHKS and CDR2 is YYEKEE (reference sequence). In DNA, the CDR3 is TGTGCCAGCAGCCTTAGCAATGAGCAGTTCTTC. Encoded protein: CASSLSNEQFF.

The chain uses TRBV29-1 and TRBJ1-1, with D possibly matching TRBD1 (6 bases). The germline V and J ends were trimmed by 6 bases and 0 bases, with 14 bases remaining between them. CDR1 and CDR2 (germline): SQVTM, ANQGSEA. This CDR3 contains 14 residues. CDR3 nucleotide sequence: TGCAGCGTCTTGACAGGATACATGAACACTGAAGCTTTCTTT. This gives the protein CSVLTGYMNTEAFF. Drawing the rest from reference TRBV29-1 and TRBJ1-1, the complete variable domain is SAVISQKPSRDICQRGTSLTIQCQVDSQVTMMFWYRQQPGQSLTLIATANQGSEATYESGFVIDKFPISRPNLTFSTLTVSNMSPEDSSIYLCSVLTGYMNTEAFFGQGTRLTVV.

The chain couples TRBV6-5 to TRBJ1-2; TRBD1 matches at 7 bases. The germline CDR1 and CDR2 sequences are MNHEY and SVGAGI. The V segment lost 8 bases and the J segment 1 base; nucleotides outside the gene matches: 10. The CDR3 runs to 15 residues. The CDR3 here is CASGLTGVYNYGYTF. The CDR3 DNA sequence: TGTGCCAGCGGCCTAACAGGGGTCTATAACTATGGCTACACCTTC.

The chain links TRBV7-2 to TRBJ1-1; D is ambiguous. Between the trimmed V and J ends, which lost 4 bases and 6 bases, there was a span of 18 bases. The CDR3 contains 15 residues. The germline V gene has CDR1 SGHTA and CDR2 FQGNSA. CDR3 nucleotides: TGTGCCAGCAGCTCTCAGGCGGGCGTACAGTCTGAAGCTTTCTTT. Its protein product is CASSSQAGVQSEAFF.

This clone was observed a single time. The V and J genes are TRBV6-5 and TRBJ1-2; 7 nucleotides align to TRBD1. V trimming: 8 bases; J trimming: 5 bases; junction bases outside the gene matches: 5. The CDR3 has 12 residues. CDR1 is MNHEY, CDR2 SVGAGI, per germline. CDR3 sequence: CASATGSYGYTF. As DNA, the CDR3 is TGTGCCAGCGCGACAGGGAGTTATGGCTACACCTTC.

This sequence joins TRBV3-1 (or the pseudogene TRBV3-2) and TRBJ2-7; weak D call: TRBD1 (5 bases). V shed 2 bases and J shed 2 bases, with 7 bases lying between them. The germline V gene encodes CDR1 LGHDT and CDR2 YNNKEL (reference sequence). There are 13 residues in the CDR3. The CDR3 sequence: CASSQQGTYEQYF. The CDR3 nucleotides are TGTGCCAGCAGCCAACAGGGAACCTACGAGCAGTACTTC.

This chain uses TRBV4-1 with TRBJ1-1; D is undetermined. CDR1 is MGHRA, CDR2 YSYEKL, per germline. The CDR3 is 14 amino acids. Deletions cut 4 bases from V and 5 bases from J, with 14 bases between. CDR3 loop: CASSLAARRTEAFF. In DNA form, the CDR3 reads TGCGCCAGCAGCCTGGCGGCGCGGAGAACTGAAGCTTTCTTT.

V and J are TRBV11-3 and TRBJ1-5; 9 bases fit TRBD1. The CDR3 sequence is 16 residues long. Germline trimming cut 5 bases from V and 2 bases from J; bases unmatched to any gene: 7. Germline CDR1 is SGHNT and CDR2 is YENEEA. Here the CDR3 reads CASSIRQGVRNQPQHF. The CDR3 coding sequence is TGTGCCAGCAGCATCCGACAGGGGGTGCGCAATCAGCCCCAGCATTTT. Full variable domain (rest looked up from reference TRBV11-3 and TRBJ1-5): EAGVVQSPRYKIIEKKQPVAFWCNPISGHNTLYWYLQNLGQGPELLIRYENEEAVDDSQLPKDRFSAERLKGVDSTLKIQPAELGDSAVYLCASSIRQGVRNQPQHFGDGTRLSIL.

V is TRBV5-8 and J is TRBJ2-3; a possible D gene is TRBD2 (5 bases). This CDR3 is 18 amino acids long. Germline CDR1 SGHTS, CDR2 YDEGEE. Trimming stripped 2 bases from V and 2 bases from J, with 21 bases between. CDR3 coding DNA: TGTGCCAGCAGCTTTCAGAGTCGACGGGATCACTTCACAGATACGCAGTATTTT. This translates into CASSFQSRRDHFTDTQYF.

Comment on this clone: Other nucleotide sequences in the sample specify the same CDR3. This sequence joins TRBV7-2 and TRBJ2-1, with 7 positions matching TRBD1. The CDR3 is made up of 16 amino acids. CDR1 is SGHTA and CDR2 is FQGNSA in the germline V gene. Trimming at V came to 1 base and at J to 4 bases, leaving 7 bases not matched to a gene. The CDR3 sequence is CASSLVGGAGYNEQFF. The CDR3 nucleotides read TGTGCCAGCAGCTTAGTAGGGGGCGCAGGTTACAATGAGCAGTTCTTC.

The V and J genes are TRBV18 and TRBJ1-5, with D uncertain. V gave up 3 bases and J gave up 6 bases, with 12 bases separating them. This CDR3 is built from 14 residues. Looked up from germline, CDR1 is KGHSH and CDR2 is LQKENI. CDR3 DNA sequence: TGTGCCAGCTCACCCTCGCGGCAGTTTCAGCCCCAGCATTTT. This translates into CASSPSRQFQPQHF.

The chain combines TRBV9 with TRBJ2-2; D not resolved. V lost 4 bases, J lost 3 bases, and 10 bases lay in between. The CDR3 covers 14 residues. Germline assignment: CDR1 SGDLS and CDR2 YYNGEE. The CDR3 region has the DNA TGTGCCAGCAGCTCATTAGATTACACCGGGGAGCTGTTTTTT. This sequence encodes CASSSLDYTGELFF.